The 20 T cell receptor beta chains in this list originate from one sample, sequenced in a study of blood T cell repertoires in COVID-19. This table comes from immunoSEQ multiplex PCR, and its TCRdb copy is limited to in-frame clones, with some not included. This table holds 55,000 or so clones, 90% found once. Sequencing was performed on peripheral blood. The receptors were sampled from a man aged 40-50 years with acute or convalescent COVID-19.

The count of this clone is one. V and J are TRBV5-1 and TRBJ1-6, with 9 bases lining up with TRBD1. This CDR3 has 15 amino acids. Unmatched junction bases numbered 3, after V lost 8 bases and J lost 0 bases. Germline lookup yields CDR1 SGHRS and CDR2 YFSETQ. The CDR3 DNA sequence: TGCGCCAGGGAGACAGGGGGCTCCTATAATTCACCCCTCCACTTT. It yields the protein CARETGGSYNSPLHF.

This chain links TRBV19 with TRBJ1-2; D unclear. The CDR3 length is 11 residues. The V and J ends lost 3 bases and 6 bases respectively, with 5 bases between them. Germline V gene data show CDR1 as LNHDA and CDR2 as SQIVND (reference sequence). The CDR3 sequence is CASSIGDGYTF. The DNA of the CDR3 is TGTGCCAGTAGTATCGGTGATGGCTACACCTTC.

The V call is TRBV2, the J call TRBJ1-2; D is ambiguous. From germline, CDR1 is SNHLY and CDR2 FYNNEI. The CDR3 spans 14 residues. V was pared by 4 bases and J by 6 bases, with 15 bases between. The CDR3 loop reads CASSVVRTADGYTF. The CDR3 bases are TGTGCCAGCAGTGTGGTGAGAACAGCAGATGGCTACACCTTC.

The V and J genes are TRBV11-2 and TRBJ2-1, with 14 bases matching TRBD2. V shed 5 bases and J 2 bases; nucleotides not matched to a gene: 8. This CDR3 spans 18 amino acids. Germline loops: CDR1 SGHAT, CDR2 FQNNGV. The CDR3: CASSQGLAGAVAYNEQFF. For the CDR3, the DNA is TGTGCCAGCAGCCAGGGACTAGCGGGAGCCGTGGCCTACAATGAGCAGTTCTTC.

This chain uses TRBV6-4 with TRBJ2-6; TRBD2 agrees at 16 bases. The CDR3 has 20 residues. The germline V gene encodes CDR1 MRHNA and CDR2 SNTAGT. Unmatched junction bases numbered 8, after V lost 6 bases and J lost 0 bases. Here the CDR3 reads CASSGTSGRASHSGANVLTF. The CDR3, as DNA: TGTGCCAGCAGCGGGACTAGCGGGAGGGCCTCCCACTCTGGGGCCAACGTCCTGACTTTC.

The chain has TRBV5-1 and TRBJ2-3, with 14 bases aligning to TRBD2. The CDR3 is made up of 18 amino acids. The J segment lost 1 base and the V segment lost 4 bases, leaving 8 bases of the junction unmatched. Germline V gene sequence: CDR1 SGHRS, CDR2 YFSETQ. The CDR3 loop reads CASSLGTSGRMGTDTQYF. The CDR3 bases are TGCGCCAGCAGCCTAGGGACTAGCGGGAGAATGGGCACAGATACGCAGTATTTT.

This clone was detected only a few times. CDR3 bases: TGTGCCACCAGCAGGGATCCGGGGAACTCCGAGCAGTACTTC. Protein sequence: CATSRDPGNSEQYF. This chain joins TRBV15 and TRBJ2-7; possible D gene TRBD2, 5 bases. Trimming removed 3 bases from V and 6 bases from J, with 15 bases in between. This CDR3 spans 14 amino acids. Germline V gene data show CDR1 as LNHNV and CDR2 as YYDKDF (reference sequence).

V is TRBV5-1 and J is TRBJ2-7; 9 bases agree with TRBD2. Germline CDR1 is SGHRS and CDR2 is YFSETQ. This CDR3 is 15 amino acids long. V dropped 0 bases and J dropped 5; count of bases not matched to a gene: 6. CDR3: CASSLAASGINEQYF. As DNA, the CDR3 is TGCGCCAGCAGCTTGGCCGCTAGCGGGATAAACGAGCAGTACTTC.

The rearrangement links TRBV6-1 to TRBJ1-1; 11 nucleotides agree with TRBD1. The CDR3 has 15 residues. CDR1 is MNHNS, CDR2 SASEGT, per germline. Trimming at V came to 1 base and at J to 7 bases, leaving 5 bases not matched to a gene. CDR3 amino acids: CASSEVGQGAGEAFF. The CDR3 region has the DNA TGTGCCAGCAGTGAAGTAGGACAGGGGGCGGGTGAAGCTTTCTTT.

This clone showed up just once. This sequence joins TRBV19 and TRBJ1-3; D is undetermined. Germline CDR1 reads LNHDA; CDR2 reads SQIVND (reference sequence). This CDR3 spans 14 amino acids. V was cut by 5 bases and J by 0 bases, with 8 bases left in between. In DNA, the CDR3 is TGTGCCAGTAGTCCTAGATCCTCTGGAAACACCATATATTTT. Its translation: CASSPRSSGNTIYF.

This chain uses TRBV5-1 with TRBJ2-1; TRBD2 aligns across 9 bases. Germline CDR1 is SGHRS and CDR2 is YFSETQ. This CDR3 comprises 18 residues. The junction had 20 bases not matched to a gene; V was cut back by 4 bases and J by 9 bases. CDR3 sequence: CASSPLPATSGWLGEQFF. As DNA, the CDR3 is TGCGCCAGCAGCCCCCTTCCGGCTACTAGCGGGTGGTTAGGTGAGCAGTTCTTC. Variable domain in full (rest from reference TRBV5-1 and TRBJ2-1): KAGVTQTPRYLIKTRGQQVTLSCSPISGHRSVSWYQQTPGQGLQFLFEYFSETQRNKGNFPGRFSGRQFSNSRSEMNVSTLELGDSALYLCASSPLPATSGWLGEQFFGPGTRLTVL.

V usage is TRBV5-1 and J usage is TRBJ1-4; D perhaps matches TRBD1 (6 bases). CDR1 SGHRS and CDR2 YFSETQ come from the germline V gene. The CDR3 spans 14 residues. V was cut by 1 base and J by 4 bases, with 8 bases left in between. CDR3 in amino acids: CASSLTGINEKLFF. The CDR3 DNA sequence: TGCGCCAGCAGCTTGACAGGGATTAATGAAAAACTGTTTTTT.

This clone occurred a few times. The J gene is TRBJ2-5, the V gene TRBV5-1; maybe TRBD2 (5 bases). Trimming cost V 2 bases and J 2 bases, with 10 bases left between them. The CDR3 loop spans 14 amino acids. CDR1 SGHRS and CDR2 YFSETQ come from the germline V gene. The CDR3 here is CASSFYSGQETQYF. DNA of the CDR3: TGCGCCAGCAGCTTCTACAGCGGACAAGAGACCCAGTACTTC.

The CDR3 sequence: CASNPGGKNTEAFF. CDR3 in DNA: TGTGCCAGTAACCCAGGGGGCAAGAACACTGAAGCTTTCTTT. The rearrangement uses TRBV19 and TRBJ1-1; 8 bases line up with TRBD1. This CDR3 is 14 amino acids long. The ends lost 7 bases at V and 1 base at J; junction bases unmatched: 5. Per the germline V gene, CDR1 is LNHDA and CDR2 is SQIVND (reference sequence).

The chain joins TRBV6-5 to TRBJ1-1; perhaps TRBD1 as D (5 bases). CDR3 size: 12 residues. With 6 bases removed from V and 8 bases from J, the gap between germline ends came to 13 bases. Looked up from germline, CDR1 is MNHEY and CDR2 is SVGAGI. This CDR3 is CASSPRVGEAFF. The CDR3 region has the DNA TGTGCCAGCAGCCCCAGGGTCGGGGAAGCTTTCTTT.

The V gene is TRBV7-3, the J gene TRBJ2-1; no firm D call. V dropped 0 bases and J dropped 7 bases, with 7 bases sitting between them. CDR1 is SGHTA, CDR2 FQGTGA, per germline. The CDR3 length is 13 residues. CDR3 protein: CASSLTRGNEQFF. Written as DNA, the CDR3 is TGTGCCAGCAGCTTAACACGCGGAAATGAGCAGTTCTTC. The whole variable domain, filled in from reference TRBV7-3 and TRBJ2-1, reads GAGVSQTPSNKVTEKGKYVELRCDPISGHTALYWYRQSLGQGPEFLIYFQGTGAADDSGLPNDRFFAVRPEGSVSTLKIQRTERGDSAVYLCASSLTRGNEQFFGPGTRLTVL.

This chain connects TRBV6-1 to TRBJ2-3, with TRBD2 matching 12 bases. The CDR3 runs to 15 residues. Per the germline V gene, CDR1 is MNHNS and CDR2 is SASEGT. V lost 2 bases and J lost 4; bases outside the gene matches: 1. The CDR3 loop reads CASSELAGGPDTQYF. The CDR3 coding sequence is TGTGCCAGCAGTGAACTAGCGGGAGGGCCAGATACGCAGTATTTT.

V and J are TRBV11-2 and TRBJ2-7; 11 bases fit TRBD2. Germline loops: CDR1 SGHAT, CDR2 FQNNGV. V lost 5 bases and J lost 1; bases outside the gene matches: 4. The CDR3 contains 15 residues. DNA of the CDR3: TGTGCCAGCAGCCTTGGACTAGCGGGTTCCTACGAGCAGTACTTC. Translated: CASSLGLAGSYEQYF.

This rearrangement joins TRBV18 to TRBJ1-5; D call uncertain. CDR3 length: 14 amino acids. Trimming shortened V by 5 bases and J by 3 bases, and 11 bases separated the two germline ends. CDR1 KGHSH and CDR2 LQKENI come from the germline V gene. As DNA, the CDR3 is TGTGCCAGCTCAAAATTAACAGACAATCAGCCCCAGCATTTT. Protein: CASSKLTDNQPQHF.

The chain recombines TRBV4-1 with TRBJ2-1; a possible D gene is TRBD2 (5 bases). The CDR3 totals 15 residues. V was trimmed by 1 base and J by 2 bases, leaving 9 bases between them. From germline, CDR1 is MGHRA and CDR2 YSYEKL. The CDR3 bases are TGCGCCAGCAGCCAAGGAGGAGGCCCCTACAATGAGCAGTTCTTC. Protein product: CASSQGGGPYNEQFF.